Listed below are T cell receptor beta chains from one sample, sequenced in a study of graft-versus-host responses after intestinal transplantation. Produced via immunoSEQ multiplex PCR; TCRdb's table is partial and in-frame only. Among several thousand clones listed, 82% were seen once. The sample was ileum tissue, taken roughly 130 days after transplant. These TCRs come from a human patient who received an intestinal transplant, so some T cells may come from the graft donor. The CDR3 runs from the conserved cysteine through the conserved F or W. The D gene is left open where the match is weak. The listing skips clone size in some rows; elsewhere it reads once, few, many or a size class.

d_call: .
clone_size: .
v_call: TRBV29-1
j_call: TRBJ2-1
cdr3_nt: TGCAGCGTCAGGTATGACAATGAGCAGTTCTTC
cdr3_aa: CSVRYDNEQFF

d_call: TRBD1
clone_size: few
v_call: TRBV30
j_call: TRBJ2-7
cdr3_nt: TGTGCCTGGAGTATACGGGACAGGGATAACTACGAGCAGTACTTC
cdr3_aa: CAWSIRDRDNYEQYF

d_call: .
clone_size: .
v_call: TRBV6-5
j_call: TRBJ2-7
cdr3_nt: TGTGCCATCAGTGAGGAGTGGGACTCCTACGAGCAGTACTTC
cdr3_aa: CAISEEWDSYEQYF

d_call: TRBD1
clone_size: .
v_call: TRBV29-1
j_call: TRBJ1-5
cdr3_nt: TGCAGCGCTGGGACAGGCAATAGCAATCAGCCCCAGCATTTT
cdr3_aa: CSAGTGNSNQPQHF

d_call: TRBD2
clone_size: .
v_call: TRBV5-1
j_call: TRBJ2-7
cdr3_nt: TGCGCCAGCAGCTTGGAGCTAGCGGGAGTAGACGAGCAGTACTTC
cdr3_aa: CASSLELAGVDEQYF

d_call: TRBD1
clone_size: .
v_call: TRBV5-1
j_call: TRBJ1-6
cdr3_nt: TGCGCCAGCAGCTTGGAAGGGACAGGGGGTTATTCACCCCTCCACTTT
cdr3_aa: CASSLEGTGGYSPLHF

d_call: .
clone_size: .
v_call: TRBV19
j_call: TRBJ2-2
cdr3_nt: TGTGCCAGTAGTTCTTCGGCCGGGGAGCTGTTTTTT
cdr3_aa: CASSSSAGELFF

d_call: .
clone_size: .
v_call: TRBV7-2
j_call: TRBJ1-2
cdr3_nt: TGTGCCAGCAGCTTAGGGGTTTACAGCTATGGCTACACCTTC
cdr3_aa: CASSLGVYSYGYTF

d_call: .
clone_size: .
v_call: TRBV6-5
j_call: TRBJ1-1
cdr3_nt: TGTGCCAGCAGTTACGGGGAGGTGGTAAACACTGAAGCTTTCTTT
cdr3_aa: CASSYGEVVNTEAFF

d_call: .
clone_size: .
v_call: TRBV7-9
j_call: TRBJ2-1
cdr3_nt: TGTGCCAGCAGCTTATTGATGGTAGCGGATTACAATGAGCAGTTCTTC
cdr3_aa: CASSLLMVADYNEQFF

d_call: .
clone_size: .
v_call: TRBV5-6
j_call: TRBJ1-1
cdr3_nt: TGTGCCAGCAGAAAGGCGAACACTGAAGCTTTCTTT
cdr3_aa: CASRKANTEAFF

d_call: .
clone_size: .
v_call: TRBV6-1
j_call: TRBJ1-1
cdr3_nt: TGTGCCAGCAGTGCAGCTATGAACACTGAAGCTTTCTTT
cdr3_aa: CASSAAMNTEAFF

d_call: TRBD1
clone_size: few
v_call: TRBV6-5
j_call: TRBJ1-3
cdr3_nt: TGTGCCAGCAGTGCTTACAGGGGGCTTGGAAACACCATATATTTT
cdr3_aa: CASSAYRGLGNTIYF

d_call: .
clone_size: .
v_call: TRBV2
j_call: TRBJ1-2
cdr3_nt: TGTGCCAGCAGTGACCAGGTGGGGGTCCCAGGGGGCTACACCTTC
cdr3_aa: CASSDQVGVPGGYTF

d_call: TRBD1
clone_size: .
v_call: TRBV19
j_call: TRBJ2-4
cdr3_nt: TGTGCCAGTAGTCTATGGGACAGGGGGAGAGCCAAAAACATTCAGTACTTC
cdr3_aa: CASSLWDRGRAKNIQYF

d_call: .
clone_size: .
v_call: TRBV5-6
j_call: TRBJ1-4
cdr3_nt: TGTGCCAGCAGCCTGACGGGGACGGGAGCAACTAATGAAAAACTGTTTTTT
cdr3_aa: CASSLTGTGATNEKLFF

d_call: .
clone_size: .
v_call: TRBV19
j_call: TRBJ2-4
cdr3_nt: TGTGCCAGTAGTACAGGGGATAAAAACATTCAGTACTTC
cdr3_aa: CASSTGDKNIQYF

d_call: .
clone_size: .
v_call: TRBV6-1
j_call: TRBJ2-7
cdr3_nt: TGTGCCAGCAGTGAAGGTAGGAGGACGGCCTACGAGCAGTACTTC
cdr3_aa: CASSEGRRTAYEQYF

d_call: .
clone_size: .
v_call: TRBV11-2
j_call: TRBJ2-7
cdr3_nt: TGTGCCAGCAGCCTGACTGTAGCTAGGTCCTACGAGCAGTACTTC
cdr3_aa: CASSLTVARSYEQYF

d_call: TRBD1
clone_size: once
v_call: TRBV7-9
j_call: TRBJ2-5
cdr3_nt: TGTGCCACTGAGGGGGCGAAAGCCCAGTACTTC
cdr3_aa: CATEGAKAQYF

d_call: .
clone_size: .
v_call: TRBV18
j_call: TRBJ2-3
cdr3_nt: TGTGCCAGCTCACCGGTGCGTACAGATACGCAGTATTTT
cdr3_aa: CASSPVRTDTQYF

d_call: .
clone_size: few
v_call: TRBV6-1
j_call: TRBJ2-2
cdr3_nt: TGTGCCAGCAGTGGTCACAGGGACACCGGGGAGCTGTTTTTT
cdr3_aa: CASSGHRDTGELFF

d_call: .
clone_size: .
v_call: TRBV15
j_call: TRBJ1-2
cdr3_nt: TGTGCCACCAGCAGAGATTTAGGGAGTGACTATGGCTACACCTTC
cdr3_aa: CATSRDLGSDYGYTF

d_call: TRBD2
clone_size: .
v_call: TRBV5-6
j_call: TRBJ2-3
cdr3_nt: TGTGCCAGCAGCTTTCAACTAGCGGTTAGCACAGATACGCAGTATTTT
cdr3_aa: CASSFQLAVSTDTQYF

d_call: TRBD2
clone_size: .
v_call: TRBV7-3
j_call: TRBJ2-1
cdr3_nt: TGTGCCAGCAGCCGCACTAGCGGGAGGGTCGATGAGCAGTTCTTC
cdr3_aa: CASSRTSGRVDEQFF

d_call: TRBD2
clone_size: .
v_call: TRBV30
j_call: TRBJ2-5
cdr3_nt: TGTGCCTGGAATAGCGGGAGGGCCCAAGAGACCCAGTACTTC
cdr3_aa: CAWNSGRAQETQYF

d_call: .
clone_size: .
v_call: TRBV5-1
j_call: TRBJ1-1
cdr3_nt: TGCGCCAGCATGAAGGGGGGGAGTATATGGAACACTGAAGCTTTCTTT
cdr3_aa: CASMKGGSIWNTEAFF

d_call: .
clone_size: .
v_call: TRBV5-1
j_call: TRBJ2-3
cdr3_nt: TGCGCCAGCAGCTTGGAAGATTCGGTGGCAGATACGCAGTATTTT
cdr3_aa: CASSLEDSVADTQYF

d_call: TRBD2
clone_size: .
v_call: TRBV7-6
j_call: TRBJ2-7
cdr3_nt: TGTGCCAGCAGCGCACTAGCGAATACCTACGAGCAGTACTTC
cdr3_aa: CASSALANTYEQYF

d_call: .
clone_size: .
v_call: TRBV21-1
j_call: TRBJ1-2
cdr3_nt: TGTGCCAGCAGCAAAGCGCGTGGCGAAGCTAACTATGGCTACACCTTC
cdr3_aa: CASSKARGEANYGYTF

d_call: .
clone_size: .
v_call: TRBV30
j_call: TRBJ1-5
cdr3_nt: TGTGCCTGGAGTGTACACGGCAGGGTCAATCAGCCCCAGCATTTT
cdr3_aa: CAWSVHGRVNQPQHF

d_call: .
clone_size: once
v_call: TRBV29-1
j_call: TRBJ1-1
cdr3_nt: TGCAGCGTTGGGGACAAACGGGGCGTGAACACTGAAGCTTTCTTT
cdr3_aa: CSVGDKRGVNTEAFF

d_call: TRBD1
clone_size: .
v_call: TRBV2
j_call: TRBJ1-5
cdr3_nt: TGTGCCAGCAGTAAGGACCAGGGGGTTAATCAGCCCCAGCATTTT
cdr3_aa: CASSKDQGVNQPQHF

d_call: .
clone_size: .
v_call: TRBV7-2
j_call: TRBJ2-5
cdr3_nt: TGTGCCAGCCGCCTAGGAGGGGGGGTACAAGAGACCCAGTACTTC
cdr3_aa: CASRLGGGVQETQYF

d_call: TRBD1
clone_size: once
v_call: TRBV18
j_call: TRBJ2-7
cdr3_nt: TGTGCCAGCTCATCTCGACAGGGTATACACGAGCAGTACTTC
cdr3_aa: CASSSRQGIHEQYF

d_call: .
clone_size: few
v_call: TRBV19
j_call: TRBJ1-5
cdr3_nt: TGTGCCAGTAGTATAGACAGGGGAAAAAATCAGCCCCAGCATTTT
cdr3_aa: CASSIDRGKNQPQHF

d_call: .
clone_size: few
v_call: TRBV6-6
j_call: TRBJ1-6
cdr3_nt: TGTGCCAGCAGTCCGACCGGGCAGGACTATAATTCACCCCTCCACTTT
cdr3_aa: CASSPTGQDYNSPLHF

d_call: .
clone_size: few
v_call: TRBV6-1
j_call: TRBJ1-1
cdr3_nt: TGTGCCAGCAGTGGGCTAGGGACTGAAGCTTTCTTT
cdr3_aa: CASSGLGTEAFF

d_call: TRBD1
clone_size: .
v_call: TRBV2
j_call: TRBJ2-5
cdr3_nt: TGTGCCAGCAGGGGGACAGGGTTTGAGACCCAGTACTTC
cdr3_aa: CASRGTGFETQYF

d_call: .
clone_size: .
v_call: TRBV5-1
j_call: TRBJ2-3
cdr3_nt: TGCGCCAGCAGCTTGAAACTAGCAACAGATACGCAGTATTTT
cdr3_aa: CASSLKLATDTQYF

d_call: TRBD1
clone_size: once
v_call: TRBV5-1
j_call: TRBJ1-1
cdr3_nt: TGCGCCAGCGGACAGGGCCCTGAGACTTTCTTT
cdr3_aa: CASGQGPETFF

d_call: .
clone_size: .
v_call: TRBV10-2
j_call: TRBJ2-7
cdr3_nt: TGCGCCAGCAGAGGACAGAATAACTACGAGCAGTACTTC
cdr3_aa: CASRGQNNYEQYF

d_call: .
clone_size: once
v_call: TRBV27
j_call: TRBJ2-1
cdr3_nt: TGTGCCAGCAGTTTAGCGGGTGCCTACAATGAGCAGTTCTTC
cdr3_aa: CASSLAGAYNEQFF

d_call: .
clone_size: .
v_call: TRBV5-8
j_call: TRBJ1-1
cdr3_nt: TGTGCCAGCAGCTTGGGTGCCCCATGGAACACTGAAGCTTTCTTT
cdr3_aa: CASSLGAPWNTEAFF

d_call: TRBD2
clone_size: .
v_call: TRBV4-1
j_call: TRBJ2-1
cdr3_nt: TGCGCCAGCAGCCAAAAGCCACTAGCGGGGGCCTACAATGAGCAGTTCTTC
cdr3_aa: CASSQKPLAGAYNEQFF

d_call: .
clone_size: .
v_call: TRBV5-5
j_call: TRBJ2-3
cdr3_nt: TGTGCCAGCAGTCCACTCGGCGGCGATACGCAGTATTTT
cdr3_aa: CASSPLGGDTQYF

d_call: .
clone_size: .
v_call: TRBV5-1
j_call: TRBJ1-2
cdr3_nt: TGCGCCAGCAGGATAACGGGGTCCCGGATTGGCTACACCTTC
cdr3_aa: CASRITGSRIGYTF

d_call: .
clone_size: .
v_call: TRBV5-1
j_call: TRBJ2-1
cdr3_nt: TGCGCCAGCAGCTCTAGCGTCATGGATGAGCAGTTCTTC
cdr3_aa: CASSSSVMDEQFF

d_call: TRBD1
clone_size: .
v_call: TRBV7-9
j_call: TRBJ1-2
cdr3_nt: TGTGCCAGCATCGACAGGGATGGCTACACCTTC
cdr3_aa: CASIDRDGYTF

d_call: .
clone_size: .
v_call: TRBV5-1
j_call: TRBJ2-7
cdr3_nt: TGCGCCAGCAGCCGGGGTAACGCCATAACCTACGAGCAGTACTTC
cdr3_aa: CASSRGNAITYEQYF

d_call: .
clone_size: .
v_call: TRBV5-6
j_call: TRBJ1-3
cdr3_nt: TGTGCCAGCAGCTTCGGGACGGCTGGAAACACCATATATTTT
cdr3_aa: CASSFGTAGNTIYF

d_call: TRBD1
clone_size: .
v_call: TRBV5-1
j_call: TRBJ2-3
cdr3_nt: TGCGCCAGCAGCCGGCGATCCGGACAGGGCACAGATACGCAGTATTTT
cdr3_aa: CASSRRSGQGTDTQYF

d_call: .
clone_size: .
v_call: TRBV9
j_call: TRBJ2-3
cdr3_nt: TGTGCCAGCAGCGTAGCGGGGGATAAAACAGATACGCAGTATTTT
cdr3_aa: CASSVAGDKTDTQYF

d_call: .
clone_size: .
v_call: TRBV19
j_call: TRBJ2-7
cdr3_nt: TGTGCCAGTAGTATTGCCACAGCCTACGAGCAGTACTTC
cdr3_aa: CASSIATAYEQYF

d_call: .
clone_size: .
v_call: TRBV6-1
j_call: TRBJ1-1
cdr3_nt: TGTGCCAGCAAAGAAGGGTTGCGAACTGAAGCTTTCTTT
cdr3_aa: CASKEGLRTEAFF